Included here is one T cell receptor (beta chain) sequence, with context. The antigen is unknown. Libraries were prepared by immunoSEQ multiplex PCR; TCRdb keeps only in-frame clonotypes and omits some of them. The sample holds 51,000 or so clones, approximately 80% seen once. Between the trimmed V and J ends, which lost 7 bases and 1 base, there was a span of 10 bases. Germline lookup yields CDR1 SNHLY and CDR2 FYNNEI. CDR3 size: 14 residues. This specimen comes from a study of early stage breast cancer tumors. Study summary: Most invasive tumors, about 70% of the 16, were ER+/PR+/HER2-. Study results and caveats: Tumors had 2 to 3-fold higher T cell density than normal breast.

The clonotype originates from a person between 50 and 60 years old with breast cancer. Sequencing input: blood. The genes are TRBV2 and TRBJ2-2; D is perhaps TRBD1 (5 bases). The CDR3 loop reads CASIGQGNTGELFF. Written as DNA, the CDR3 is TGTGCCAGCATAGGGCAGGGGAACACCGGGGAGCTGTTTTTT.